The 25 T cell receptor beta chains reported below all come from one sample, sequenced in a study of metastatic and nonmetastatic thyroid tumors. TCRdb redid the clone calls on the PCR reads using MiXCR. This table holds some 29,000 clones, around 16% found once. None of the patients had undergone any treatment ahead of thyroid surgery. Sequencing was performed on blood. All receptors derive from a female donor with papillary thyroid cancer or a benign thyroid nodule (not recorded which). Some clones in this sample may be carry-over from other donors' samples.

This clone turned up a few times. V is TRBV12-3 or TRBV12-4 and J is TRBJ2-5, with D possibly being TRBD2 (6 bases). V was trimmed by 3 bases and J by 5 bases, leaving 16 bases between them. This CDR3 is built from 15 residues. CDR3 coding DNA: TGTGCCAGCAGTTTGTCAGGACTAATAAGGGAGACCCAGTACTTC. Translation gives CASSLSGLIRETQYF.

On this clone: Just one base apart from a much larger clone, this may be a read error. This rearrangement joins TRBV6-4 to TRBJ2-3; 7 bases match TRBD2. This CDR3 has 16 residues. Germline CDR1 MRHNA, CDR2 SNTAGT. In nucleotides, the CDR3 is TGTGCCATCAGTGAATACAGCGGGGAAAGCACAGATACGCAGTATTTT. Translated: CAISEYSGESTDTQYF.

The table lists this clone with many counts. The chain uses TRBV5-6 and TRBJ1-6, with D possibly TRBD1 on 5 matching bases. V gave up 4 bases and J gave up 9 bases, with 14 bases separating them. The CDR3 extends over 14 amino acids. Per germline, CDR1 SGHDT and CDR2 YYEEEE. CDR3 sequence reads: CASSVTGERSPLHF. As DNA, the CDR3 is TGTGCCAGCAGCGTGACGGGGGAGCGTTCACCCCTCCACTTT.

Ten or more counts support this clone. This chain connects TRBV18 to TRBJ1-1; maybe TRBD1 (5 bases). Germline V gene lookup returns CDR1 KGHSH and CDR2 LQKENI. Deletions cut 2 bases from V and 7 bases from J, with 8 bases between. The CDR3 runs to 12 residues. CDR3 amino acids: CASSPGALEAFF. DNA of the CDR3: TGTGCCAGCTCACCAGGGGCCCTTGAAGCTTTCTTT.

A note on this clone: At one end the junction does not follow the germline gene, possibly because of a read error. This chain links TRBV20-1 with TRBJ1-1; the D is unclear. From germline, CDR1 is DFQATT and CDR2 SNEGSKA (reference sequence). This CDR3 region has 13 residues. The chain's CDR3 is CSAEAPKWRKALF. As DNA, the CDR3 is TGCAGTGCGGAAGCGCCTAAGTGGCGTAAAGCTTTATTT.

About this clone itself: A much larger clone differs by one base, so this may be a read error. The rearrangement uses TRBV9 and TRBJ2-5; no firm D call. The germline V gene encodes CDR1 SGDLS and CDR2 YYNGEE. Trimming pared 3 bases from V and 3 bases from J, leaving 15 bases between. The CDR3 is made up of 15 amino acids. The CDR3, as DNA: TGTGCCAGCAGCGCTAGTGTGTCTAGTGAAGAGACCCAGTACTTC. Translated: CASSASVSSEETQYF.

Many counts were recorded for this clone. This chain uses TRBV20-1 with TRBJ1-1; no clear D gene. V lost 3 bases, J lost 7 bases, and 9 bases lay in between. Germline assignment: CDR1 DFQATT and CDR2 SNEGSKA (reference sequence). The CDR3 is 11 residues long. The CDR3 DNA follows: TGCAGTGCTAGTGCTGGGCTTGAAGCTTTCTTT. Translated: CSASAGLEAFF.

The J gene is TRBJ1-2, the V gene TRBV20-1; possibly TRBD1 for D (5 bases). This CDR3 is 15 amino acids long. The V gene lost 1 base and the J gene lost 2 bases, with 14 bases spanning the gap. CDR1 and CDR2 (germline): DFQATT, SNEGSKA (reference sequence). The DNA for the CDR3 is TGCAGTGCTAGAGGAAGCAGGGACCGCAACTATGGCTACACCTTC. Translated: CSARGSRDRNYGYTF.

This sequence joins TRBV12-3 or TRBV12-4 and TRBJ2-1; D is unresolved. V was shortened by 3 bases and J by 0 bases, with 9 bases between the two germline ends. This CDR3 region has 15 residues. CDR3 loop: CASSFLSVSYNEQFF. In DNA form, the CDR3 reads TGTGCCAGCAGTTTTCTATCGGTCTCCTACAATGAGCAGTTCTTC.

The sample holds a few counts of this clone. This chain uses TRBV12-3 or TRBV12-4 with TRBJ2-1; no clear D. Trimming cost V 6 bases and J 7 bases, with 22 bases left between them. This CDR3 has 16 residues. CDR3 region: CASRASRGAVSNEQFF. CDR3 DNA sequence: TGTGCCAGCAGGGCTTCGCGAGGTGCCGTTTCAAATGAGCAGTTCTTC.

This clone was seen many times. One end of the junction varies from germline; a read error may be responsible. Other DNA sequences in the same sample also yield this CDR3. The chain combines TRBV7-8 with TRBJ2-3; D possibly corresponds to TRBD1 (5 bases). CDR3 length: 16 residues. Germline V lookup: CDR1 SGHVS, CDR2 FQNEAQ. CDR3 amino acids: CASSPLRAAPADTQYF. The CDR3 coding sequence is TGTGCTAGCAGCCCGCTCAGGGCCGCGCCGGCAGATACGCAGTATTTT. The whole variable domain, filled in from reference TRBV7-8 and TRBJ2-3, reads GAGVSQSPRYKVAKRGQDVALRCDPISGHVSLFWYQQALGQGPEFLTYFQNEAQLDKSGLPSDRFFAERPEGSVSTLKIQRTQQEDSAVYLCASSPLRAAPADTQYFGPGTRLTVL.

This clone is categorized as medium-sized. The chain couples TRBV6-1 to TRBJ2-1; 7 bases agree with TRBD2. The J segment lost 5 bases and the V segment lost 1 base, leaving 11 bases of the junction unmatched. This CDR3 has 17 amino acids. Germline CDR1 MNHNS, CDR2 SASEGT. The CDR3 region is CASSEGPLAGGDNEQFF. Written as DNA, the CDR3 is TGTGCCAGCAGTGAAGGTCCATTAGCGGGCGGCGACAATGAGCAGTTCTTC.

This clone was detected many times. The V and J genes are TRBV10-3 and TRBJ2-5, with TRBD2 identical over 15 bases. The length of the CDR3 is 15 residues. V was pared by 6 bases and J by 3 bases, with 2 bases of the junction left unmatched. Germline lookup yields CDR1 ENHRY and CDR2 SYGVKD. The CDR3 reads CAIRGTSGRKETQYF. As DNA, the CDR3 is TGTGCCATCAGGGGGACTAGCGGGAGGAAAGAGACCCAGTACTTC.

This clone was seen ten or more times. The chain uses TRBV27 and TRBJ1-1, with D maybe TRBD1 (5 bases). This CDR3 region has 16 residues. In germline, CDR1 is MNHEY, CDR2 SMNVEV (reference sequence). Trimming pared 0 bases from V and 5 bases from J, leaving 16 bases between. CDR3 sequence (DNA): TGTGCCAGCAGTTTATCTCGGGCAGGGCTGGGAACTGAAGCTTTCTTT. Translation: CASSLSRAGLGTEAFF.

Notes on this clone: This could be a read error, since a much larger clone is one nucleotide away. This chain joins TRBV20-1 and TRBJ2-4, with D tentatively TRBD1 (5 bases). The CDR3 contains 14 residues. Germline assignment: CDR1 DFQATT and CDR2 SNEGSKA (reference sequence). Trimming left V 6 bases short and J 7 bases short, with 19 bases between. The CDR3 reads CSAEKDQGRNIQYF. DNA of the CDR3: TGCAGTGCCGAAAAGGATCAGGGTAGGAACATTCAGTACTTC.

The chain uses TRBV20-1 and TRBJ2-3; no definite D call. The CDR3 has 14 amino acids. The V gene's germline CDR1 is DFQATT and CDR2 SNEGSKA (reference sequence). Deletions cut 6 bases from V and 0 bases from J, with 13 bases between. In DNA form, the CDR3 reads TGCAGTGCCGCGAGAGACGGTAGCACAGATACGCAGTATTTT. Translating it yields CSAARDGSTDTQYF.

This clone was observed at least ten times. CDR3 DNA sequence: TGTGCCAGCTCATCCCGAGTGGGGGAGAGCTCTGGAAACACCATATATTTT. This codes for CASSSRVGESSGNTIYF. This chain connects TRBV18 to TRBJ1-3, with TRBD1 as a possible D gene (5 bases). The CDR3 is 17 residues long. Trimming took off 5 bases at V and 0 bases at J, with 17 bases between the two ends. Looked up from germline, CDR1 is KGHSH and CDR2 is LQKENI.

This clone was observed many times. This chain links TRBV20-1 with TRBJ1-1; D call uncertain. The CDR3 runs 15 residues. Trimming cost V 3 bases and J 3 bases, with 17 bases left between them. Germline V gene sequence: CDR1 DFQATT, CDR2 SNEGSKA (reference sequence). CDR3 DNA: TGCAGTGCTAGGGAGGGCGGGGAGGCGGACACTGAAGCTTTCTTT. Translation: CSAREGGEADTEAFF.

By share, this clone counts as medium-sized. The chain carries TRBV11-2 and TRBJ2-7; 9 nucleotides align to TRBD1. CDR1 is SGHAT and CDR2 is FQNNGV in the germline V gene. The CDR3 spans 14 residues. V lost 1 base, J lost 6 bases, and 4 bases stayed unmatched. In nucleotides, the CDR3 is TGTGCCAGCAGCTTAGTCGGGACAGGGATCGAGCAGTACTTC. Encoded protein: CASSLVGTGIEQYF.

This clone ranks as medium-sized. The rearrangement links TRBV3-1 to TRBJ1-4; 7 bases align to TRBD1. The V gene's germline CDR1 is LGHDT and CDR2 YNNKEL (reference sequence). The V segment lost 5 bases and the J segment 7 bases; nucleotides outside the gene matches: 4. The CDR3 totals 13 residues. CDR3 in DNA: TGTGCCAGCAGCAAACGACAGGGTGAAAAACTGTTTTTT. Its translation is CASSKRQGEKLFF.

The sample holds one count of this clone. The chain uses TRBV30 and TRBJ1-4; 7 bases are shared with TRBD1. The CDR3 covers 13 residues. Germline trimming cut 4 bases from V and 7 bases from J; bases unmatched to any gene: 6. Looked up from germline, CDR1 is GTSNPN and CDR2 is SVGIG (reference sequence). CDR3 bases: TGTGCCTGGAAGCAGGGGGTCTCTGAAAAACTGTTTTTT. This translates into CAWKQGVSEKLFF.

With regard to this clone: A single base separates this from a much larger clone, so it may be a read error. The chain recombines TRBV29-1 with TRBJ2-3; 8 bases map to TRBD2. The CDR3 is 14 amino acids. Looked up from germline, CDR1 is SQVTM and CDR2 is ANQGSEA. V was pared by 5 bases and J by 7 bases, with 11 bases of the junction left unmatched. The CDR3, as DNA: TGCAGCGTTCTGCGCCCAGCGGGAGTATATACGCAGTATTTT. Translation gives CSVLRPAGVYTQYF.

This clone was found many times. The CDR3 spells CASTIGASGQETQYF. The CDR3 nucleotides are TGTGCCAGCACGATAGGGGCTAGCGGCCAAGAGACCCAGTACTTC. The chain has TRBV2 and TRBJ2-5, with 7 bases lining up with TRBD2. The ends lost 7 bases at V and 1 base at J; junction bases unmatched: 9. The CDR3 totals 15 residues. Germline V gives CDR1 SNHLY, CDR2 FYNNEI.

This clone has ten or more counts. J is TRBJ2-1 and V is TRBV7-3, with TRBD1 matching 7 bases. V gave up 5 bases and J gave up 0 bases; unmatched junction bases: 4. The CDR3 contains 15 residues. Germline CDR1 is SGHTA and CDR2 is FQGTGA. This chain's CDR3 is CASSPTGVSYNEQFF. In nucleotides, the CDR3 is TGTGCCAGCAGCCCCACAGGGGTCTCCTACAATGAGCAGTTCTTC.

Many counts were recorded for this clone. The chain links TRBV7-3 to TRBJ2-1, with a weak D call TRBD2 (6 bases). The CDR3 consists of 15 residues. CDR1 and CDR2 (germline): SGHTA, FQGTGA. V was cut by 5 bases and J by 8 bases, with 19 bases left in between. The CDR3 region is CASSLIAAPGDEQFF. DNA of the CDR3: TGTGCCAGCAGCCTAATAGCGGCCCCTGGGGATGAGCAGTTCTTC. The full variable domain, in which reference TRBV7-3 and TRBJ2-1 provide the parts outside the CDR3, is GAGVSQTPSNKVTEKGKYVELRCDPISGHTALYWYRQSLGQGPEFLIYFQGTGAADDSGLPNDRFFAVRPEGSVSTLKIQRTERGDSAVYLCASSLIAAPGDEQFFGPGTRLTVL.